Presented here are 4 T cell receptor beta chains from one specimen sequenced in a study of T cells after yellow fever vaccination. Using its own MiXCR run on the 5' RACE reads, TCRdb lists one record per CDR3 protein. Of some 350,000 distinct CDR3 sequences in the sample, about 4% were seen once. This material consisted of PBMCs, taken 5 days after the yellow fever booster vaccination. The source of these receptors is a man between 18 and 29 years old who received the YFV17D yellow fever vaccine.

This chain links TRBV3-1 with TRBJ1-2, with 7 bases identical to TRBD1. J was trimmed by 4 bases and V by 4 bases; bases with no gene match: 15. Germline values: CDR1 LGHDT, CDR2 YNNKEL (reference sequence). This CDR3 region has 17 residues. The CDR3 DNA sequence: TGTGCCAGCAGCCCAAACAGGGGCTATTCCGGCGTCTATGGCTACACCTTC. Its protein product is CASSPNRGYSGVYGYTF.

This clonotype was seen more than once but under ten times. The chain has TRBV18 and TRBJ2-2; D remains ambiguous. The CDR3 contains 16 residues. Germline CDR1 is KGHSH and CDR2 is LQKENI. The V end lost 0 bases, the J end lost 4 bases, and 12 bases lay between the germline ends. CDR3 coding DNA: TGTGCCAGCTCACCACCGACGGGCGCCGGCACCGGGGAGCTGTTTTTT. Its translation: CASSPPTGAGTGELFF.

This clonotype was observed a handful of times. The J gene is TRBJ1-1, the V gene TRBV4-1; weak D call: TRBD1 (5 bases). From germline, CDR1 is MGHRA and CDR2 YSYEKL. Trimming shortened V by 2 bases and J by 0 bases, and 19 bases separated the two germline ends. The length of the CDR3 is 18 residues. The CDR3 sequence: CASSQNSVGAVMNTEAFF. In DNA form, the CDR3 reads TGCGCCAGCAGCCAAAATTCAGTAGGGGCCGTCATGAACACTGAAGCTTTCTTT.

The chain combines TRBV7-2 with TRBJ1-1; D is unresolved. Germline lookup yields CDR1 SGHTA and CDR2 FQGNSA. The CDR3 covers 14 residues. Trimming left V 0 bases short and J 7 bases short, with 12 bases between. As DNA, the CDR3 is TGTGCCAGCAGCTTAGCCCGAGGCGTGAATGAAGCTTTCTTT. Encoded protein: CASSLARGVNEAFF. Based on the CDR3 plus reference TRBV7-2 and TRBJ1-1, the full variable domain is GAGVSQSPSNKVTEKGKDVELRCDPISGHTALYWYRQSLGQGLEFLIYFQGNSAPDKSGLPSDRFSAERTGGSVSTLTIQRTQQEDSAVYLCASSLARGVNEAFFGQGTRLTVV.